The 14 T cell receptor beta chains presented below share a single source sample, sequenced in a study of memory CD8 T cells in hepatitis C reinfection. Sequencing used immunoSEQ multiplex PCR; TCRdb keeps in-frame clones, though not all of them. The sample lists more than 45,000 clones, about 90% seen once, with 0.9% to 1.1% in the top ten. Time point reported: pre-reinfection, 55 to 20 weeks before reinfection detection. Sorted cells were sequenced directly ex vivo without any in vitro expansion. The sequenced sample was naive CD8+ T cells sorted from blood. The receptors come from a man younger than 30 with hepatitis C virus infection.

This clone showed up just once. The genes are TRBV27 and TRBJ2-5; 8 nucleotides match TRBD2. Judging by the DNA end, TRBJ2-7 fits better; the J call may be wrong. The CDR3 extends over 18 amino acids. CDR1 MNHEY and CDR2 SMNVEV come from the germline V gene (reference sequence). CDR3 region: CASSLSGTSGPPAYEQYF. The CDR3 DNA is TGTGCCAGCAGTTTATCTGGTACTAGCGGACCACCCGCCTACGAGCAGTACTTC.

This clone has a single count. The V gene is TRBV4-3, the J gene TRBJ1-2; 7 bases match TRBD1. The junction had 5 bases not matched to a gene; V was cut back by 3 bases and J by 7 bases. Looked up from germline, CDR1 is LGHNA and CDR2 is YSLEER. The CDR3 length is 13 residues. This CDR3 is CASSHMDRFGYTF. In nucleotides, the CDR3 is TGCGCCAGCAGCCACATGGACAGGTTTGGCTACACCTTC.

The table lists this clone with a count of one. The chain carries TRBV5-6 and TRBJ2-2, with 8 bases aligning to TRBD2. The CDR3 runs 16 residues. Germline assignment: CDR1 SGHDT and CDR2 YYEEEE. With 1 base clipped from V and 4 bases from J, the junction kept 6 bases outside the gene matches. The CDR3 DNA sequence: TGTGCCAGCAGCTTGTTCGGGGGGGTTCGCACCGGGGAGCTGTTTTTT. Its translation is CASSLFGGVRTGELFF.

The genes are TRBV28 and TRBJ1-1; the D gene is possibly TRBD1 (6 bases). Looked up from germline, CDR1 is MDHEN and CDR2 is SYDVKM. V was shortened by 3 bases and J by 4 bases, with 15 bases between the two germline ends. CDR3 length equals 15 residues. The CDR3 bases are TGTGCCAGCAGTTTGTCCAGAGGGGGGGGCACTGAAGCTTTCTTT. This encodes CASSLSRGGGTEAFF.

Of note for this clone: Other DNA variants within this sample encode the same CDR3. The J gene is TRBJ2-5, the V gene TRBV7-9; 8 positions match TRBD2. After removal of 6 bases from V and 2 bases from J, the junction contained 11 bases not matched to a gene. Germline V lookup: CDR1 SEHNR, CDR2 FQNEAQ (reference sequence). This CDR3 contains 16 residues. The CDR3 DNA sequence: TGTGCCAGCAGTTTAATAATAGCGGGACCTCAAGAGACCCAGTACTTC. Translated: CASSLIIAGPQETQYF.

The genes are TRBV4-3 and TRBJ1-1, with 9 bases lining up with TRBD1. The ends lost 3 bases at V and 2 bases at J; junction bases unmatched: 4. Germline CDR1 is LGHNA and CDR2 is YSLEER. CDR3 length: 15 amino acids. CDR3 in amino acids: CASSQSTGGNTEAFF. In DNA, the CDR3 is TGCGCCAGCAGCCAGTCGACAGGGGGAAACACTGAAGCTTTCTTT.

This clone has a handful of counts. The V call is TRBV4-3, the J call TRBJ2-5; 9 nucleotides match TRBD2. The CDR3 has 16 amino acids. In germline, CDR1 is LGHNA, CDR2 YSLEER. V trimming: 4 bases; J trimming: 2 bases; junction bases outside the gene matches: 8. Here the CDR3 DNA reads TGCGCCAGCAGCCGAATGTTAGCGGGGGTGCAAGAGACCCAGTACTTC. This translates into CASSRMLAGVQETQYF.

The V gene is TRBV2, the J gene TRBJ2-5, with 8 bases matching TRBD1. Germline loops: CDR1 SNHLY, CDR2 FYNNEI. Germline trimming cut 5 bases from V and 0 bases from J; bases unmatched to any gene: 11. This CDR3 is 17 amino acids long. CDR3: CASSRQGPAGYQETQYF. CDR3 in DNA: TGTGCCAGCAGTAGACAGGGGCCCGCGGGGTACCAAGAGACCCAGTACTTC.

This chain connects TRBV7-9 to TRBJ2-1; D perhaps matches TRBD2 (5 bases). Germline values: CDR1 SEHNR, CDR2 FQNEAQ (reference sequence). V lost 2 bases and J 6 bases, leaving 5 bases between the germline ends. The length of the CDR3 is 12 residues. The CDR3 reads CASSLRGNEQFF. The CDR3 DNA sequence: TGTGCCAGCAGCTTACGGGGCAATGAGCAGTTCTTC.

This sequence joins TRBV23-1 and TRBJ2-5, with 9 bases matching TRBD2. The end of the DNA fits TRBJ2-7 better, so the J call may be wrong. TRBV23-1 is known as an ORF, though its function is uncertain. The CDR3 is 15 residues long. This CDR3 is CASSQSSGSPYEQYF. CDR3 DNA sequence: TGCGCCAGCAGTCAATCTAGCGGGAGTCCCTACGAGCAGTACTTC.

This sequence joins TRBV7-9 and TRBJ2-3; unclear D gene. The V end lost 3 bases, the J end lost 5 bases, and 9 bases lay between the germline ends. Germline loops: CDR1 SEHNR, CDR2 FQNEAQ (reference sequence). This CDR3 has 13 amino acids. The CDR3 region is CASSLGLRDTQYF. The CDR3 DNA is TGTGCCAGCAGCTTGGGCCTTAGAGATACGCAGTATTTT.

This clone has just a few counts. The rearrangement joins TRBV12-5 to TRBJ2-7, with D uncertain. The germline V gene encodes CDR1 LGHNT and CDR2 FRNRAP. CDR3 length: 12 residues. V lost 5 bases, J lost 0 bases, and 5 bases lay in between. The CDR3 is CASGGDSYEQYV. CDR3 DNA: TGTGCTAGTGGTGGGGACTCCTACGAGCAGTACGTC.

The chain joins TRBV11-2 to TRBJ2-7; D may be TRBD2 (5 bases). The CDR3 runs to 13 residues. Trimming stripped 4 bases from V and 4 bases from J, with 11 bases between. Germline loops: CDR1 SGHAT, CDR2 FQNNGV. The CDR3 loop reads CASSSPGKYEQYF. In DNA form, the CDR3 reads TGTGCCAGCAGCTCCCCGGGGAAATACGAGCAGTACTTC.

The J gene is TRBJ2-2, the V gene TRBV5-4; unclear D gene. Trimming removed 0 bases from V and 2 bases from J, with 8 bases in between. CDR1 is SGHNT and CDR2 is YYREEE in the germline V gene (reference sequence). There are 15 residues in the CDR3. The CDR3: CASSLGSFNTGELFF. DNA of the CDR3: TGTGCCAGCAGCTTGGGTAGCTTTAACACCGGGGAGCTGTTTTTT.